Shown below are 18 T cell receptor beta chains from a single sample sequenced in a study of blood T cell repertoires in COVID-19. Sequenced by immunoSEQ multiplex PCR; TCRdb stores in-frame clones only, minus some. The sample consists of over 70,000 clones, approximately 89% of them appearing once. The sequenced sample was peripheral blood. The receptors here all came from an elderly man with acute or convalescent COVID-19.

The gene calls are TRBV6-2 or TRBV6-3 and TRBJ1-1, with 7 bases matching TRBD1. The junction had 7 bases not matched to a gene; V was cut back by 5 bases and J by 1 base. This CDR3 has 15 residues. Germline CDR1 reads MNHEY; CDR2 reads SVGEGT. The CDR3 reads CASSNRQGGNTEAFF. In DNA form, the CDR3 reads TGTGCCAGCAGTAACCGACAGGGCGGGAACACTGAAGCTTTCTTT.

The V and J genes are TRBV9 and TRBJ1-4; the match to TRBD1 covers 7 bases. The trim removed 2 bases at V and 2 bases at J, leaving 6 bases unmatched. Germline V lookup: CDR1 SGDLS, CDR2 YYNGEE. The CDR3 has 16 amino acids. CDR3: CASSVGQVATNEKLFF. The CDR3 bases are TGTGCCAGCAGCGTTGGACAGGTCGCGACTAATGAAAAACTGTTTTTT.

The V and J genes are TRBV20-1 and TRBJ1-1; D ambiguous. CDR3 length equals 10 residues. V lost 6 bases and J lost 6, with 8 bases in between. The V gene's germline CDR1 is DFQATT and CDR2 SNEGSKA (reference sequence). The CDR3 is CSASRAEAFF. DNA of the CDR3: TGCAGTGCCTCGCGAGCTGAAGCTTTCTTT.

The chain has TRBV6-6 and TRBJ2-3; TRBD1 matches at 9 bases. The V and J ends lost 5 bases and 2 bases, in that order; junction bases with no gene match: 14. The CDR3 runs to 18 residues. The germline gives CDR1 MNHNY, CDR2 SVGAGI (reference sequence). This CDR3 is CASSRPFTGGLPTDTQYF. Here the CDR3 DNA reads TGTGCCAGCAGTCGTCCTTTCACAGGGGGCCTTCCCACAGATACGCAGTATTTT.

This chain uses TRBV2 with TRBJ1-5; maybe TRBD1 (5 bases). V dropped 7 bases and J dropped 6 bases, with 13 bases sitting between them. The CDR3 contains 13 residues. The germline CDR1 and CDR2 sequences are SNHLY and FYNNEI. The CDR3: CASTSGLGQPQHF. The DNA of the CDR3 is TGTGCCAGCACTTCAGGGCTGGGTCAGCCCCAGCATTTT.

The CDR3 DNA sequence: TGTGCCAGCAGGGCACAGGGACTAGCGGGAGGTAGTGAGTTCTTC. Protein product: CASRAQGLAGGSEFF. This chain joins TRBV2 and TRBJ2-1; 15 nucleotides agree with TRBD2. There are 15 residues in the CDR3. The germline gives CDR1 SNHLY, CDR2 FYNNEI. V was clipped by 6 bases and J by 14 bases; unmatched bases: 11.

The chain combines TRBV7-9 with TRBJ2-2; TRBD2 agrees at 12 bases. V shed 6 bases, J shed 1 base, and the junction held 6 bases outside the gene matches. Looked up from germline, CDR1 is SEHNR and CDR2 is FQNEAQ (reference sequence). The CDR3 runs to 17 residues. In nucleotides, the CDR3 is TGTGCCAGCAGTGACGGACTAGCGGGGTGGAACACCGGGGAGCTGTTTTTT. It specifies CASSDGLAGWNTGELFF.

V gene TRBV5-5 combines with J gene TRBJ2-2; D is uncertain. V was shortened by 2 bases and J by 2 bases, with 7 bases between the two germline ends. CDR1 and CDR2 from the germline V gene are SGHKS and YYEKEE (reference sequence). This CDR3 has 14 residues. The CDR3 sequence: CASSFGVNTGELFF. CDR3 bases: TGTGCCAGCAGCTTTGGAGTTAACACCGGGGAGCTGTTTTTT.

V and J are TRBV7-8 and TRBJ2-1; TRBD2 aligns across 9 bases. After removal of 0 bases from V and 8 bases from J, the junction contained 5 bases not matched to a gene. Germline V lookup: CDR1 SGHVS, CDR2 FQNEAQ. The CDR3 consists of 15 residues. The DNA for the CDR3 is TGTGCCAGCAGCTTAGCCGGCGGGAGGGGCTATGAGCAGTTCTTC. Residues: CASSLAGGRGYEQFF.

This sequence joins TRBV7-6 and TRBJ1-2, with D possibly being TRBD1 (6 bases). Per the germline V gene, CDR1 is SGHVS and CDR2 is FNYEAQ. Deletions cut 0 bases from V and 5 bases from J, with 13 bases between. This CDR3 spans 15 amino acids. CDR3 sequence reads: CASSLASQGRYGYTF. In DNA form, the CDR3 reads TGTGCCAGCAGCTTAGCTTCACAGGGAAGATATGGCTACACCTTC.

CDR3: CASQSTGNNQPQHF. CDR3 DNA sequence: TGTGCCAGCCAATCGACAGGCAACAATCAGCCCCAGCATTTT. The chain is built from TRBV18 and TRBJ1-5; D perhaps matches TRBD1 (6 bases). Germline V gene data show CDR1 as KGHSH and CDR2 as LQKENI. The CDR3 runs to 14 residues. The V and J ends lost 8 bases and 3 bases respectively, with 14 bases between them.

The chain uses TRBV6-6 and TRBJ1-4, with D maybe TRBD1 (5 bases). Trimming stripped 2 bases from V and 11 bases from J, with 9 bases between. The germline V gene encodes CDR1 MNHNY and CDR2 SVGAGI (reference sequence). This CDR3 has 12 amino acids. This CDR3 reads CASSYDSGKLFF. CDR3 nucleotides: TGTGCCAGCAGTTACGACAGCGGGAAACTGTTTTTT.

Details on this clone: At one end, the junction sequence differs from germline, possibly due to a read error. This same CDR3 is encoded by further DNA sequences in the sample. The chain is built from TRBV19 and TRBJ1-2; the D gene is possibly TRBD1 (6 bases). The CDR3 is 14 residues long. Germline assignment: CDR1 LNHDA and CDR2 SQIVND (reference sequence). The CDR3 sequence is CASNEDSANYGYTF. The CDR3 DNA reads TGTGCCAGTAACGAGGACAGTGCTAACTACGGCTACACCTTC.

The J gene is TRBJ2-3, the V gene TRBV12-5, with 10 bases that match TRBD2. The V gene end was trimmed by 5 bases and the J gene end by 4 bases; junction bases not matched to a gene: 6. Per the germline V gene, CDR1 is LGHNT and CDR2 is FRNRAP. This CDR3 has 15 amino acids. CDR3 sequence reads: CASGRELAGADTQYF. The CDR3 DNA reads TGTGCTAGTGGTAGGGAGCTAGCGGGAGCAGATACGCAGTATTTT.

V is TRBV7-3 and J is TRBJ2-2, with a tentative D call TRBD2 (5 bases). Trimming removed 2 bases at V and 5 bases at J, with 6 bases between. Germline V gene sequence: CDR1 SGHTA, CDR2 FQGTGA. The CDR3 is 13 residues long. This CDR3 reads CASSLGGTGELFF. Here the CDR3 DNA reads TGTGCCAGCAGCTTAGGCGGGACCGGGGAGCTGTTTTTT.

V is TRBV5-1 and J is TRBJ2-3; TRBD1 might be the D (6 bases). The CDR3 extends over 16 amino acids. The V and J ends lost 0 bases and 0 bases respectively, with 11 bases between them. Looked up from germline, CDR1 is SGHRS and CDR2 is YFSETQ. CDR3 in amino acids: CASSLVLGASTDTQYF. CDR3 nucleotide sequence: TGCGCCAGCAGCTTGGTATTGGGGGCTAGCACAGATACGCAGTATTTT.

The chain combines TRBV15 with TRBJ2-5; 8 bases align to TRBD1. Germline loops: CDR1 LNHNV, CDR2 YYDKDF (reference sequence). The CDR3 length is 15 residues. J lost 3 bases, V lost 2 bases, and 5 bases had no gene match. CDR3 sequence (DNA): TGTGCCACCAGCAGACAGGGGGCGCGGGAAGAGACCCAGTACTTC. Its translation is CATSRQGAREETQYF. The whole variable domain, filled in from reference TRBV15 and TRBJ2-5, reads DAMVIQNPRYQVTQFGKPVTLSCSQTLNHNVMYWYQQKSSQAPKLLFHYYDKDFNNEADTPDNFQSRRPNTSFCFLDIRSPGLGDTAMYLCATSRQGAREETQYFGPGTRLLVL.

This clone occurred a few times. The chain joins TRBV5-8 to TRBJ2-1, with a possible D match to TRBD2 (5 bases). Trimming took 1 base from V and 10 from J, leaving 6 bases between them. Germline V gene sequence: CDR1 SGHTS, CDR2 YDEGEE. The length of the CDR3 is 11 residues. CDR3 coding DNA: TGTGCCAGCAGCTTGCGGGGAGAGCAGTTCTTC. Translating it yields CASSLRGEQFF.